This entry features one T cell receptor beta chain sequence. The V gene's germline CDR1 is SGDLS and CDR2 YYNGEE. V gave up 0 bases and J gave up 6 bases, with 18 bases separating them. CDR3 length: 16 amino acids. TCR beta chains were sequenced at survey level with immunoSEQ. Clones were sequenced by immunoSEQ multiplex PCR, and TCRdb holds only the in-frame ones, with some missing. The top ten clones hold roughly 4.5% of a sample with about 68,000 clones, approximately 92% of them seen once. The TCR was taken from a man aged 40-49 years with rheumatoid arthritis. The source material was PBMCs. This rearrangement joins TRBV9 to TRBJ1-1; D might be TRBD1 (5 bases). Here the CDR3 reads CASSVGDRGVGPEAFF. CDR3 sequence (DNA): TGTGCCAGCAGCGTAGGAGATAGGGGCGTGGGGCCTGAAGCTTTCTTT.